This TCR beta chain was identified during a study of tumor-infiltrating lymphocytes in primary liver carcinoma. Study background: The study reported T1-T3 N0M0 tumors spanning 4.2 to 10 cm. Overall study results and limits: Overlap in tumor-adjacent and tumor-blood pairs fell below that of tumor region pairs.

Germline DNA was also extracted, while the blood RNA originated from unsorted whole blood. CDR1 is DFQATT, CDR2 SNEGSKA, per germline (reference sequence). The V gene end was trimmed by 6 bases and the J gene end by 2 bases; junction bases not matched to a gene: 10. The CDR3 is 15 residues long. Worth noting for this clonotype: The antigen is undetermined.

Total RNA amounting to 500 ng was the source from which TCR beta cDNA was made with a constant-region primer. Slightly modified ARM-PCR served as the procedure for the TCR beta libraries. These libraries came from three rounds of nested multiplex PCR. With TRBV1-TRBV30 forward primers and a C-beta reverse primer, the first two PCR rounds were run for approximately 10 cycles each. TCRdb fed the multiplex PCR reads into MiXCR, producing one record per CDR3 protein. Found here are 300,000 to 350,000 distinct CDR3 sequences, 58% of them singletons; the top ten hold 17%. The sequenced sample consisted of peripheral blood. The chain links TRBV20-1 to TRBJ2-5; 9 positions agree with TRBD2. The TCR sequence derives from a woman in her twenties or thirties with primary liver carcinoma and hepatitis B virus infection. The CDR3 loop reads CSARKAGGQQETQYF. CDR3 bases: TGCAGTGCCAGAAAGGCGGGAGGGCAGCAAGAGACCCAGTACTTC.